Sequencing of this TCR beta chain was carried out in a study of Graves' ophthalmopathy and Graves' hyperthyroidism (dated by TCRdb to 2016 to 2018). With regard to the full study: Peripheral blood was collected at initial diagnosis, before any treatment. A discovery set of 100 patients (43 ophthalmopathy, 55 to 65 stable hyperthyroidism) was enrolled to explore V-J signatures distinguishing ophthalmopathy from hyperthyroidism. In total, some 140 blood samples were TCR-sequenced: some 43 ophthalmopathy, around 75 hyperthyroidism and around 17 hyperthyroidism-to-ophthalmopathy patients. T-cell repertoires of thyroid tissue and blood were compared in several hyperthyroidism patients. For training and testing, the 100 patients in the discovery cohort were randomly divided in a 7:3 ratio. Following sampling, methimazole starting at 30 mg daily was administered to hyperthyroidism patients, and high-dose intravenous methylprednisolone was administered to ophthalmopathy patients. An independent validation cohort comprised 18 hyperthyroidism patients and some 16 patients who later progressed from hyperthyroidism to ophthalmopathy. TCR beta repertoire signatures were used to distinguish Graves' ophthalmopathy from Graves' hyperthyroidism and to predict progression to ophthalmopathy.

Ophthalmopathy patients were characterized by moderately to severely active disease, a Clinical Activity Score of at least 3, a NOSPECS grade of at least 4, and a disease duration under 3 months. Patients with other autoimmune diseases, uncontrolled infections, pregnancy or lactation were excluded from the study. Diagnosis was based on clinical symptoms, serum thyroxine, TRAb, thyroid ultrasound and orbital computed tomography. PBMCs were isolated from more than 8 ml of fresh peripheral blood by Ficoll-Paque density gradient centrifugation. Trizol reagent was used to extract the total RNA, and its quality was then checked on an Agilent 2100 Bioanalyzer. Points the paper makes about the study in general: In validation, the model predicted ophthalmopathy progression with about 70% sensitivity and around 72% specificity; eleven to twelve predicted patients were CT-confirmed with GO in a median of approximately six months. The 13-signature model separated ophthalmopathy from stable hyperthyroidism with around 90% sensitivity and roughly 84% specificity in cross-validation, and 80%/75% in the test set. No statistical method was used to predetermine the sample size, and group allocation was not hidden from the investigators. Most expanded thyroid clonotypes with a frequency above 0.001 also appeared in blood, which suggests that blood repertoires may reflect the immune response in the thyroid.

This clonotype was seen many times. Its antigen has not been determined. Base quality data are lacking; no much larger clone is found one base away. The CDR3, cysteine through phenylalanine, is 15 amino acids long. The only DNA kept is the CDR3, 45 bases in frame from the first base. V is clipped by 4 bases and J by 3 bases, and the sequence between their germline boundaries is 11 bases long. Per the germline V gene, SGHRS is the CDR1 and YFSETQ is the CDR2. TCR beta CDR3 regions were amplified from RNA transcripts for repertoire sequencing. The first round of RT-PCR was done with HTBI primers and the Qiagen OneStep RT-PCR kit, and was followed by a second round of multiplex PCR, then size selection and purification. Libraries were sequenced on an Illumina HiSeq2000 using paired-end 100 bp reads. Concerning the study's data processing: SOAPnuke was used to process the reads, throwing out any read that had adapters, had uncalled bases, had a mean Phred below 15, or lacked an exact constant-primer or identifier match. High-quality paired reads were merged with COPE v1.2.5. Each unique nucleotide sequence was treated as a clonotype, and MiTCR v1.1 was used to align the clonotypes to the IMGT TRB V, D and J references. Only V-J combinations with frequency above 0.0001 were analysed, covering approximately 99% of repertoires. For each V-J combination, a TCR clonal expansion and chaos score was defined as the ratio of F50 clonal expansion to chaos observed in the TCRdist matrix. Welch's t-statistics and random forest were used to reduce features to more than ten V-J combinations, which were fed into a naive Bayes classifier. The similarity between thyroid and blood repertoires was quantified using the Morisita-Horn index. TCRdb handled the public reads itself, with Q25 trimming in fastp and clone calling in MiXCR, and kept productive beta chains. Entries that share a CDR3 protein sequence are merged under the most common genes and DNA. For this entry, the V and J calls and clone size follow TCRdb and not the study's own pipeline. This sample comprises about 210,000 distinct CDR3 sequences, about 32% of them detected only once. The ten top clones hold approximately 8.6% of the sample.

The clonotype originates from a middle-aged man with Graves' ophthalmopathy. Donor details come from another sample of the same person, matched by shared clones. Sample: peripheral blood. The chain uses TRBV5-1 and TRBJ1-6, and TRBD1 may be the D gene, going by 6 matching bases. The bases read TGCGCCAGCAGCCGGGCAGGGGACTATAATTCACCCCTCCACTTT. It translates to CASSRAGDYNSPLHF.